Listed below are T cell receptor beta chains from one sample, sequenced in a study of blood T cell repertoires in COVID-19. Clones were read by immunoSEQ multiplex PCR, and TCRdb kept only the in-frame ones, dropping some. The table has under 250,000 clones, 84% seen once. Sample: peripheral blood. These receptors were taken from a man aged 45-65 years with active or convalescent COVID-19. The CDR3 runs from the conserved cysteine through the conserved F or W. The D gene is left open where the match is weak. Clone size is stated in some rows and not others, as once, few, many or a class when expanded.

>-|-|TRBJ1-5|TRBV6-2/TRBV6-3
TGTGCCAGCAGTTACAGGGGAGGACAGCCCCAGCATTTT
CASSYRGGQPQHF
>-|TRBD1|TRBJ2-1|TRBV10-3
TGTGCCACGCTTCGGACAGGTACTAATGAGCAGTTCTTC
CATLRTGTNEQFF
>few|TRBD1|TRBJ1-4|TRBV9
TGTGCCAGCAGCGTAGAGGGACAGAGCGAAAAACTGTTTTTT
CASSVEGQSEKLFF
>-|TRBD1|TRBJ1-5|TRBV7-8
TGTGCCAGCAGCTTCTCGGACAGGGCTCAGCCCCAGCATTTT
CASSFSDRAQPQHF
>-|TRBD2|TRBJ2-5|TRBV24-1
TGTGCCACCAGTGGCCAGACTAGCGGGGGGGTGTACCAAGAGACCCAGTACTTC
CATSGQTSGGVYQETQYF
>once|-|TRBJ1-4|TRBV5-1
TGCGCCAGCAGCTTTGGGGGGGAGGACGGTGAAAAACTGTTTTTT
CASSFGGEDGEKLFF
>-|TRBD2|TRBJ2-5|TRBV7-2
TGTGCCAGCAGCTTAAATAGCGGGGGGAACCAAGAGACCCAGTACTTC
CASSLNSGGNQETQYF
>-|-|TRBJ1-6|TRBV6-6
TGTGCCAGCAGTCGACGACAGGATACCTATAATTCACCCCTCCACTTT
CASSRRQDTYNSPLHF
>many|TRBD1|TRBJ1-3|TRBV13
TGTGCCAGCAGCATTAAACAGGGGACAGCCGGAAACACCATATATTTT
CASSIKQGTAGNTIYF
>-|-|TRBJ1-2|TRBV25-1
TGTGCCAGCAGTGAATGGACAACTAACTATGGCTACACCTTC
CASSEWTTNYGYTF
>-|TRBD1|TRBJ1-4|TRBV19
TGTGCCAGTAGTTCCTGGACAGGCGGTAATGAAAAACTGTTTTTT
CASSSWTGGNEKLFF
>-|-|TRBJ2-7|TRBV6-5
TGTGCCAGCAGCAGGGGGAGGCCGCAGGGATACGAGCAGTACTTC
CASSRGRPQGYEQYF
>-|-|TRBJ1-1|TRBV6-5
TGTGCCAGCAGTTACCAAGACACCACTGAAGCTTTCTTT
CASSYQDTTEAFF
>-|-|TRBJ1-1|TRBV2
TGTGCCAGCAGTGAAGTTCTCGGGGTCACCTTGAACACTGAAGCTTTCTTT
CASSEVLGVTLNTEAFF
>-|-|TRBJ1-1|TRBV10-2
TGCGCCAGCAGTGAGTCGCCAGACACTGAAGCTTTCTTT
CASSESPDTEAFF
>-|TRBD1|TRBJ1-2|TRBV3-1/TRBV3-2
TGTGCCAGCAGCCAAGATTATAAGGGACAGGGCGGCTACACCTTC
CASSQDYKGQGGYTF
>-|TRBD1|TRBJ1-4|TRBV4-3
TGCGCCAGCAGCCCCGGGACAGGGGGCCGGGGTGAAAAACTGTTTTTT
CASSPGTGGRGEKLFF
>-|TRBD2|TRBJ2-1|TRBV12-3/TRBV12-4
TGTGCCAGCAGTTCCCGGACTAGCTTTGAGCAGTTCTTC
CASSSRTSFEQFF
>-|TRBD1|TRBJ2-5|TRBV2
TGTGCCAGCAGCGGGACAGGACAAGAGACCCAGTACTTC
CASSGTGQETQYF
>-|TRBD2|TRBJ2-7|TRBV5-6
TGTGCCAGCAGCTGGGGGACTAGCGAGCAGTACTTC
CASSWGTSEQYF
>-|-|TRBJ2-2|TRBV7-9
TGTGCCAGCAGCCCAACCGGGACTCTGGGGGGGGAGCTGTTTTTT
CASSPTGTLGGELFF
>-|TRBD1|TRBJ1-6|TRBV5-1
TGCGCCAGCGCGCCGGGGACAGCTAATTCACCCCTCCACTTT
CASAPGTANSPLHF
>-|TRBD1|TRBJ1-6|TRBV4-1
TGCGCCAGCAGCCAAGATACCGGACAGGCGTTCTATAATTCACCCCTCCACTTT
CASSQDTGQAFYNSPLHF
>once|TRBD1|TRBJ2-1|TRBV7-3
TGTGCCAGCAGCTCAGGGCCGGGACAGGGTTTCGACAATGAGCAGTTCTTC
CASSSGPGQGFDNEQFF
>-|-|TRBJ2-1|TRBV5-1
TGCGCCAGCAGCTTGGGAGGGCTGGACAATGAGCAGTTCTTC
CASSLGGLDNEQFF
>-|-|TRBJ2-5|TRBV5-4
TGTGCCAGCAGCCCGACCCCGGACAGACAAGAGACCCAGTACTTC
CASSPTPDRQETQYF
>few|-|TRBJ1-1|TRBV12-3/TRBV12-4
TGTGCCAGCAGTAAGACAGGGAACACTGAAGCTTTCTTT
CASSKTGNTEAFF
>-|TRBD2|TRBJ2-1|TRBV5-1
TGCGCCAGCAGCCTCTCGGGGGGGCTAGGAGCCTACAATGAGCAGTTCTTC
CASSLSGGLGAYNEQFF
>-|-|TRBJ2-7|TRBV19
TGTGCCAGTAGTATTACAGTGGGCTACGAGCAGTACTTC
CASSITVGYEQYF
>-|TRBD1|TRBJ1-2|TRBV7-2
TGTGCCAGCAGCTCACAAACAGGGGTAGGCTACACCTTC
CASSSQTGVGYTF
>-|-|TRBJ1-5|TRBV29-1
TGCAGCGTTGTCTCCGGGAATAGCAATCAGCCCCAGCATTTT
CSVVSGNSNQPQHF